The 10 T cell receptor beta chains below come from one sample, sequenced in a study of Graves' ophthalmopathy and Graves' hyperthyroidism. RNA transcripts were the source from which TCR beta CDR3 regions were amplified. HTBI-primed RT-PCR formed the first round, and a multiplex PCR formed the second. TCRdb ran MiXCR on the multiplex PCR reads and lists one entry per CDR3 protein. The table records a few hundred thousand distinct CDR3 sequences, roughly 17% of them present only once. Source material: peripheral blood. The receptor set was obtained from an adult woman with stable Graves' hyperthyroidism.

The chain is built from TRBV19 and TRBJ1-1; D is unresolved. Germline V lookup: CDR1 LNHDA, CDR2 SQIVND (reference sequence). The V gene lost 7 bases and the J gene lost 2 bases, with 14 bases spanning the gap. The CDR3 sequence is 14 residues long. The CDR3 DNA follows: TGTGCCAGTATTGATGGTCCGGGCAACACTGAAGCTTTCTTT. Its protein product is CASIDGPGNTEAFF.

This clonotype appeared many times. The rearrangement uses TRBV6-2 or TRBV6-3 and TRBJ2-7, with D tentatively TRBD2 (5 bases). The CDR3 runs to 13 residues. Between the trimmed V and J ends, which lost 1 base and 6 bases, there was a span of 10 bases. Germline CDR1 is MNHEY and CDR2 is SVGEGT. CDR3 in DNA: TGTGCCAGCAGTTACTGGAGGTCCGGCGAGCAGTACTTC. Its protein product is CASSYWRSGEQYF.

This clonotype was counted many times. The rearrangement links TRBV6-5 to TRBJ1-6, with D uncertain. CDR3 size: 13 residues. Trimming shortened V by 2 bases and J by 7 bases, and 6 bases separated the two germline ends. CDR1 is MNHEY and CDR2 is SVGAGI in the germline V gene. CDR3: CASSYGVNSPLHF. CDR3 nucleotide sequence: TGTGCCAGCAGTTACGGGGTCAATTCACCCCTCCACTTT.

This clonotype has a count of ten or more. The rearrangement uses TRBV27 and TRBJ1-5; D not resolved. With 3 bases removed from V and 2 bases from J, the gap between germline ends came to 20 bases. The germline gives CDR1 MNHEY, CDR2 SMNVEV (reference sequence). The CDR3 extends over 18 amino acids. CDR3 amino acids: CASSFVWAGPRGNQPQHF. The CDR3, as DNA: TGTGCCAGCAGTTTTGTATGGGCAGGACCTCGCGGCAATCAGCCCCAGCATTTT.

To note about this clonotype: No conserved phenylalanine or tryptophan ends this CDR3, so it is likely a read error. The chain recombines TRBV7-2 with TRBJ1-2, with TRBD1 identical over 9 bases. Germline CDR1 reads SGHTA; CDR2 reads FQGNSA. This CDR3 contains 18 residues. V lost 2 bases to trimming and J lost 2 bases; unmatched junction nucleotides: 12. CDR3 sequence: CASSLSNSRTGANYGYTS. CDR3 sequence (DNA): TGTGCCAGCAGCTTATCTAACTCCCGGACAGGGGCCAACTATGGCTACACCTCC.

This clonotype was picked up many times. The chain links TRBV28 to TRBJ2-7; TRBD1 agrees at 8 bases. The germline CDR1 and CDR2 sequences are MDHEN and SYDVKM. After removal of 3 bases from V and 2 bases from J, the junction contained 3 bases not matched to a gene. CDR3 length equals 14 residues. In DNA, the CDR3 is TGTGCCAGCAGTTTGACAGGGGAAACCTACGAGCAGTACTTC. It yields the protein CASSLTGETYEQYF.

The chain carries TRBV30 and TRBJ2-7; D gene uncertain. Trimming cost V 1 base and J 5 bases, with 12 bases left between them. Germline values: CDR1 GTSNPN, CDR2 SVGIG (reference sequence). The CDR3 loop spans 13 amino acids. CDR3 DNA sequence: TGTGCCTGGAGTGGGGAACCTGTACACGAGCAGTACTTC. Translation gives CAWSGEPVHEQYF.

Many counts were recorded for this clonotype. The junction differs from germline at one of its ends, possibly a read error. The genes are TRBV28 and TRBJ1-6; D uncertain. CDR1 and CDR2 from the germline V gene are MDHEN and SYDVKM. The CDR3 length is 17 residues. The CDR3 sequence: CASSLSEQSVSNSLLHF. The CDR3 DNA sequence: TGTGCCAGCAGTTTATCAGAACAGTCAGTTTCTAATTCACTCCTCCACTTT. The complete variable domain, with remaining parts taken from reference TRBV28 and TRBJ1-6, reads DVKVTQSSRYLVKRTGEKVFLECVQDMDHENMFWYRQDPGLGLRLIYFSYDVKMKEKGDIPEGYSVSREKKERFSLILESASTNQTSMYLCASSLSEQSVSNSLLHFGNGTRLTVT.

The V call is TRBV6-5, the J call TRBJ1-5, with 7 bases fitting TRBD1. Germline values: CDR1 MNHEY, CDR2 SVGAGI. Trimming at V came to 1 base and at J to 4 bases, leaving 4 bases not matched to a gene. The CDR3 loop spans 15 amino acids. CDR3 loop: CASSYYGQVNQPQHF. Here the CDR3 DNA reads TGTGCCAGCAGTTACTACGGACAGGTTAATCAGCCCCAGCATTTT.

This clonotype was seen ten or more times. The V call is TRBV12-3 or TRBV12-4, the J call TRBJ1-5; possibly TRBD1 for D (6 bases). Trimming shortened V by 6 bases and J by 0 bases, and 15 bases separated the two germline ends. This CDR3 has 16 amino acids. The CDR3: CASSLRQDYSNQPQHF. The CDR3 DNA is TGTGCCAGCAGCCTCCGACAGGATTATAGCAATCAGCCCCAGCATTTT.